This T cell receptor beta chain was sequenced for a study of T cells in localized non-small cell lung cancer. On this clone itself: As yet, its antigen is unknown.

Repertoires were generated with immunoSEQ multiplex PCR, while TCRdb's copy carries only in-frame clones and drops some. The table lists tens of thousands of clones, about 90% of them singletons. The CDR3 spans 14 residues. Study-level findings and limits: Median approximately 58 top-100 tumor clones were shared with paired adjacent lung. Compared with tumor, uninvolved adjacent lung displayed greater T cell clonality, ranking highest overall. In the blood, greater T cell density corresponded to longer overall survival. A single tumor region was sequenced, leaving heterogeneity possible.

The receptor comes from a woman aged 35 to 70 with stage I lung adenocarcinoma. This material consisted of peripheral blood, taken before any cancer treatment. The chain carries TRBV21-1 and TRBJ2-7. TRBV21-1 is described as a pseudogene. The CDR3 protein is CASSKGSCSYEQYF. The CDR3 bases are TGTGCCAGCAGCAAAGGCAGCTGCTCCTACGAGCAGTACTTC.